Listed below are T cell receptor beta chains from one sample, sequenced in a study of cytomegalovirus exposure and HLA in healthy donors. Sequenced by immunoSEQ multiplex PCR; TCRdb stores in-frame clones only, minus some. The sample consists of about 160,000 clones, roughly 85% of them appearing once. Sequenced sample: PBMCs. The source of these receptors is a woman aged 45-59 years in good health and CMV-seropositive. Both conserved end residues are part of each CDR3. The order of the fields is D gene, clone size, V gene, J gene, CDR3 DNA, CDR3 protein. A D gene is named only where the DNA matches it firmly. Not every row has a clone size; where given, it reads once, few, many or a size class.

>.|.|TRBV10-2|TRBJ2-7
TGCGCCAGCAGTGAGTCCAGGGCTTTTGGGACCTACGAGCAGTACTTC
CASSESRAFGTYEQYF
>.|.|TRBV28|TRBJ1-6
TGTGCCAGCACCGACTCACTACATTCAGGGCGAAATTCACCCCTCCACTTT
CASTDSLHSGRNSPLHF
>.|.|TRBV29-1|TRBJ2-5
TGCAGCCTGGGGGGGGCGGATGGTAAGACCCAGTACTTC
CSLGGADGKTQYF
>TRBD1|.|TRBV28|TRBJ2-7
TGTGCCAGCAGGAAGGGACAGGACTACGAGCAGTACTTC
CASRKGQDYEQYF
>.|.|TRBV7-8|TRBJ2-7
TGTGCCGGCAGCTTAGGCAGGTTGACCTACGAGCAGTACTTC
CAGSLGRLTYEQYF
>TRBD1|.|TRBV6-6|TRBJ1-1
TGTGCCAGCAGATCAGGGGGAGAGAACACTGAAGCTTTCTTT
CASRSGGENTEAFF
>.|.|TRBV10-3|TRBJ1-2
TGTGCCATCTATAACTCTCCTGGCTACACCTTC
CAIYNSPGYTF
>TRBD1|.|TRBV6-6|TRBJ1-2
TGTGCCAGCAGTTACTCCGTGACAGGGGGCCTCTATGGCTACACCTTC
CASSYSVTGGLYGYTF
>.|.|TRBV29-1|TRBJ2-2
TGCAGCGTTGCTGTGACCGGGGAGCTGTTTTTT
CSVAVTGELFF
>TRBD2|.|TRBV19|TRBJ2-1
TGTGCCAGTAGTATCGACGGGAGGGCCTACAATGAGCAGTTCTTC
CASSIDGRAYNEQFF
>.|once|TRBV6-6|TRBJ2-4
TGTGCCAGCAGTTACCGCGGAGAGTACAAAAACATTCAGTACTTC
CASSYRGEYKNIQYF